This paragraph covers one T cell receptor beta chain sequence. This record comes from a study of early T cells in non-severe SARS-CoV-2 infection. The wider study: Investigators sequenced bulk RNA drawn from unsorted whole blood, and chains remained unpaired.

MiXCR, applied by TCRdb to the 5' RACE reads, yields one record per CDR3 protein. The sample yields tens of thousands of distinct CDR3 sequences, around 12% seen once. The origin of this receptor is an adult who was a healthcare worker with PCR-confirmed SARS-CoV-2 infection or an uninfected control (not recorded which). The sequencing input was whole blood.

The CDR3 DNA reads as TGTGCCAGCAGCCAAGGCGGTGGGTCCTACGAGCAGTACTTC. Amino acid sequence: CASSQGGGSYEQYF. The V call is TRBV3-1, the J call TRBJ2-7; D unresolved. Germline lookup yields CDR1 LGHDT and CDR2 YNNKEL (reference sequence). The CDR3 loop spans 14 amino acids. With 1 base removed from V and 1 base from J, the gap between germline ends came to 8 bases.